The subject of this entry is one T cell receptor beta chain. What it binds is unknown. This sample was included in a study of blood T cells in healthy people across ages. Study-level points and caveats: Across samples, TCR beta diversity tracked strongly with naive T cell percentage.

The CDR3 has 19 residues. After removal of 0 bases from V and 1 base from J, the junction contained 4 bases not matched to a gene. Germline values: CDR1 LGHNA, CDR2 YSLEER. Isolation per sample recovered at least 6.5 million PBMCs. Next came a second PCR, run for roughly 6 to 11 cycles, which used a sample-barcoded 5' primer along with a J-beta primer mix. Samples each returned at least 3 million CDR3-containing paired-end reads. TCRdb ran MiXCR on the 5' RACE reads and lists one entry per CDR3 protein. The profile covers hundreds of thousands of distinct CDR3 sequences, with 40% to 45% appearing a single time and about 30% taken by the ten largest.

Sequencing input: blood. This clonotype was sampled from a man older than 75 in good health. The rearrangement joins TRBV4-3 to TRBJ2-6; 12 nucleotides line up with TRBD2. The CDR3: CASSQDPLAGGSGANVLTF. The CDR3, as DNA: TGCGCCAGCAGCCAAGATCCCCTAGCGGGGGGGTCTGGGGCCAACGTCCTGACTTTC.